A selection of T cell receptor beta chains follows, all from one sample in a study of OX40 agonist ivuxolimab in advanced cancers. Data came from immunoSEQ multiplex PCR; TCRdb stores just in-frame clones and leaves some out. The data contain tens of thousands of clones, about 89% of them singletons. This material consisted of CD4+ or CD8+ T cells sorted from blood, taken in a trial of the OX40 agonist ivuxolimab. These receptors all come from an adult with an advanced solid tumor such as melanoma, head and neck, liver or kidney cancer. The CDR3 runs from the conserved cysteine through the conserved F or W. D genes are given only for firm matches. Some rows have no size entry. The others give once, few or many, or a class for an expanded clone.

>.|.|TRBJ2-7|14|TRBV18
TGTGCCAGCTCGCCGACACAGACCTCGTACGAGCAGTACTTC
CASSPTQTSYEQYF
>.|.|TRBJ2-5|14|TRBV11-2
TGTGCCAGCAGCTTAGTTCCAGGGAAAGAGACCCAGTACTTC
CASSLVPGKETQYF
>.|.|TRBJ2-1|18|TRBV28
TGTGCCAGCAGTTTAGGCAAGGGGTCGGCGGGGAGTTGGTATGAGCAGTTCTTC
CASSLGKGSAGSWYEQFF
>TRBD1|.|TRBJ1-5|15|TRBV19
TGTGCCAGTAGTATGGGGGGACAGCTTAATCAGCCCCAGCATTTT
CASSMGGQLNQPQHF
>.|.|TRBJ1-2|13|TRBV27
TGTGCCAGCAGTTTACAGGGCTTGACTGGCTACACCTTC
CASSLQGLTGYTF
>.|.|TRBJ1-1|13|TRBV29-1
TGCAGCGCACACCCAGGCCTGGGGACTGAAGCTTTCTTT
CSAHPGLGTEAFF
>TRBD1|few|TRBJ2-2|15|TRBV7-9
TGTGCCAGCAGCTGGCGGGACAGGGCGGCCGGGGAGCTGTTTTTT
CASSWRDRAAGELFF
>TRBD2|.|TRBJ2-5|21|TRBV27
TGTGCCAGCAGTTTACGAGGCCCCCGGGCGCTAGCGGGAGGTAGACAAGAGACCCAGTACTTC
CASSLRGPRALAGGRQETQYF
>.|.|TRBJ1-5|14|TRBV5-4
TGTGCCAGCAGCCGAGACAGGAGCTCCCAGCCCCAGCATTTT
CASSRDRSSQPQHF
>.|.|TRBJ2-7|12|TRBV30
TGTGCCTGGAAAACCGGGGGCTACGAGCAGTACTTC
CAWKTGGYEQYF